These 24 T cell receptor beta chains came from one sample sequenced in a study of beta chain features in type 1 diabetes. Study conclusions and caveats: TCRB CDR3s were moderately but significantly shorter in Type 1 diabetes patients in all four CD4+ subsets.

These receptors lack a known antigen. Reverse transcribing all isolated RNA meant expressed TCRB transcripts were sequenced. Sequenced by immunoSEQ multiplex PCR; TCRdb stores in-frame clones only, minus some. The data show about 710,000 clones, about 14% seen once. Sequencing used naive CD4+ T cells from blood. The receptors shown here come from a man aged 18 to 29 with type 1 diabetes.

The chain joins TRBV14 to TRBJ2-5, with D perhaps TRBD2 (5 bases). Between the trimmed V and J ends, which lost 8 bases and 8 bases, there was a span of 15 bases. The CDR3 is 12 residues long. Germline CDR1 is SGHDN and CDR2 is FVKESK. CDR3 nucleotides: TGTGCCAGCGGCGGGCAATTCGGCACCCAGTACTTC. This encodes CASGGQFGTQYF.

The chain joins TRBV7-2 to TRBJ2-1; possibly TRBD1 for D (6 bases). V gave up 8 bases and J gave up 9 bases, with 11 bases separating them. The CDR3 contains 11 residues. Germline V lookup: CDR1 SGHTA, CDR2 FQGNSA. The CDR3 loop is CASRLGGEQFF. For the CDR3, the DNA is TGTGCCAGCCGGCTAGGGGGTGAGCAGTTCTTC.

The chain employs TRBV5-1 and TRBJ2-7; 8 nucleotides match TRBD1. V lost 4 bases to trimming and J lost 6 bases; unmatched junction nucleotides: 6. The CDR3 is 13 residues long. CDR1 and CDR2 from the germline V gene are SGHRS and YFSETQ. CDR3 sequence (DNA): TGCGCCAGCAGCAACCAGGGGGCCCGCGAGCAGTACTTC. As protein: CASSNQGAREQYF.

This clone was seen only a few times. The chain uses TRBV5-1 and TRBJ2-2; 11 nucleotides align to TRBD2. This CDR3 spans 16 amino acids. Germline CDR1 and CDR2: SGHRS and YFSETQ. V was pared by 3 bases and J by 0 bases, with 1 base of the junction left unmatched. DNA of the CDR3: TGCGCCAGCAGCTCGGGACTAGCGGCGAACACCGGGGAGCTGTTTTTT. It specifies CASSSGLAANTGELFF.

In its sample, this clone was seen a few times. V is TRBV10-3 and J is TRBJ2-7; TRBD1 aligns across 12 bases. The CDR3 runs 18 residues. Per germline, CDR1 ENHRY and CDR2 SYGVKD. V was clipped by 0 bases and J by 1 base; unmatched bases: 7. CDR3: CAISESEGTGGASYEQYF. The DNA for the CDR3 is TGTGCCATCAGTGAGTCAGAGGGGACAGGGGGCGCATCCTACGAGCAGTACTTC.

This clone came up a few times. This rearrangement joins TRBV15 to TRBJ1-1, with a tentative D call TRBD1 (5 bases). The CDR3 spans 14 residues. Trimming pared 2 bases from V and 5 bases from J, leaving 12 bases between. Germline V gives CDR1 LNHNV, CDR2 YYDKDF (reference sequence). The CDR3 DNA follows: TGTGCCACCAGCAGACGCGGGGGGAATACTGAAGCTTTCTTT. Its protein product is CATSRRGGNTEAFF.

On this clone: Germline is not matched at one junction end, which may reflect a read error. This specimen includes other DNA sequences encoding the same CDR3. The chain combines TRBV29-1 with TRBJ2-7, with D possibly TRBD2 on 7 matching bases. In germline, CDR1 is SQVTM, CDR2 ANQGSEA. CDR3 length: 13 residues. CDR3 amino acids: CSVGAGEGYEQYF. CDR3 coding DNA: TGTAGCGTTGGGGCAGGGGAGGGCTACGAGCAGTACTTC.

This clone appeared a few times. V usage is TRBV10-3 and J usage is TRBJ1-6; tentatively, D is TRBD1 (5 bases). This CDR3 has 14 amino acids. The V end lost 2 bases, the J end lost 7 bases, and 9 bases lay between the germline ends. The germline gives CDR1 ENHRY, CDR2 SYGVKD. As DNA, the CDR3 is TGTGCCATCAGTGAGGGAGGGGAGAATTCACCCCTCCACTTT. This gives the protein CAISEGGENSPLHF.

This clone is a singleton in its sample. The chain recombines TRBV6-5 with TRBJ2-5; D possibly corresponds to TRBD2 (5 bases). From germline, CDR1 is MNHEY and CDR2 SVGAGI. This CDR3 is built from 15 residues. V lost 0 bases, J lost 1 base, and 9 bases lay in between. CDR3 DNA: TGTGCCAGCAGTTACTCGCCGCGGGTCCAAGAGACCCAGTACTTC. As protein: CASSYSPRVQETQYF.

The chain carries TRBV30 and TRBJ2-1; D is possibly TRBD1 or TRBD2 (6 bases each). V gave up 0 bases and J gave up 10 bases, with 10 bases separating them. The CDR3 contains 12 residues. CDR1 is GTSNPN and CDR2 is SVGIG in the germline V gene (reference sequence). CDR3 protein: CAWSVEGGEQFF. Here the CDR3 DNA reads TGTGCCTGGAGTGTGGAGGGGGGCGAGCAGTTCTTC.

The chain recombines TRBV5-1 with TRBJ2-2; D is tentatively TRBD1 or TRBD2 (5 bases each). CDR1 SGHRS and CDR2 YFSETQ come from the germline V gene. The CDR3 has 17 amino acids. Deletions cut 3 bases from V and 1 base from J, with 16 bases between. Here the CDR3 reads CASSSWPLGENTGELFF. The CDR3 coding sequence is TGCGCCAGCAGCTCCTGGCCTCTGGGGGAGAACACCGGGGAGCTGTTTTTT.

This clone was detected only a few times. This chain uses TRBV29-1 with TRBJ2-3; 7 bases map to TRBD1. Germline V CDR1 and CDR2: SQVTM, ANQGSEA. CDR3 length equals 13 residues. V lost 7 bases and J lost 4; bases outside the gene matches: 8. CDR3 amino acids: CSARQGRADTQYF. In DNA, the CDR3 is TGCAGCGCCCGACAGGGTAGGGCAGATACGCAGTATTTT.

This clone has more than one count but fewer than ten. This chain uses TRBV29-1 with TRBJ1-5; possibly TRBD1 for D (6 bases). V dropped 7 bases and J dropped 2 bases, with 12 bases sitting between them. There are 13 residues in the CDR3. From germline, CDR1 is SQVTM and CDR2 ANQGSEA. DNA of the CDR3: TGCAGCGCCGGCTCAGGGGGCAATCAGCCCCAGCATTTT. Protein: CSAGSGGNQPQHF. The full variable domain, with the rest looked up from reference TRBV29-1 and TRBJ1-5, is SAVISQKPSRDICQRGTSLTIQCQVDSQVTMMFWYRQQPGQSLTLIATANQGSEATYESGFVIDKFPISRPNLTFSTLTVSNMSPEDSSIYLCSAGSGGNQPQHFGDGTRLSIL.

The sample holds a few counts of this clone. The rearrangement joins TRBV2 to TRBJ2-2, with 8 positions matching TRBD2. The trim removed 6 bases at V and 6 bases at J, leaving 3 bases unmatched. The length of the CDR3 is 13 residues. Germline CDR1 reads SNHLY; CDR2 reads FYNNEI. CDR3 nucleotide sequence: TGTGCCAGCAGCGGGAGGGGATCCGGGGAGCTGTTTTTT. Its translation is CASSGRGSGELFF. The complete variable domain, with remaining parts taken from reference TRBV2 and TRBJ2-2, reads EPEVTQTPSHQVTQMGQEVILRCVPISNHLYFYWYRQILGQKVEFLVSFYNNEISEKSEIFDDQFSVERPDGSNFTLKIRSTKLEDSAMYFCASSGRGSGELFFGEGSRLTVL.

In this sample, this clone turned up a few times. The sample has other DNA sequences that encode this CDR3 too. This chain connects TRBV30 to TRBJ1-5, with unresolved D. V was pared by 2 bases and J by 5 bases, with 10 bases between. The germline gives CDR1 GTSNPN, CDR2 SVGIG (reference sequence). The CDR3 covers 13 residues. The CDR3 DNA is TGTGCCTGGAGTCGGGGAAGGGATCAGCCCCAGCATTTT. Amino acids: CAWSRGRDQPQHF.

J is TRBJ2-5 and V is TRBV9; D is uncertain. CDR1 and CDR2 (germline): SGDLS, YYNGEE. The CDR3 has 15 residues. V lost 2 bases, J lost 0 bases, and 11 bases lay in between. The CDR3 sequence is CASSVTGLYQETQYF. In DNA, the CDR3 is TGTGCCAGCAGCGTCACCGGGCTATACCAAGAGACCCAGTACTTC. The whole variable domain, filled in from reference TRBV9 and TRBJ2-5, reads DSGVTQTPKHLITATGQRVTLRCSPRSGDLSVYWYQQSLDQGLQFLIQYYNGEERAKGNILERFSAQQFPDLHSELNLSSLELGDSALYFCASSVTGLYQETQYFGPGTRLLVL.

In its sample, this clone was seen a few times. The chain joins TRBV7-2 to TRBJ2-7; 10 bases map to TRBD2. V shed 5 bases and J 5 bases; nucleotides not matched to a gene: 9. Germline V gene lookup returns CDR1 SGHTA and CDR2 FQGNSA. The CDR3 extends over 15 amino acids. CDR3 sequence (DNA): TGTGCCAGCAGCACCCGTAGCGGGAGGCTAGACGAGCAGTACTTC. Translation gives CASSTRSGRLDEQYF.

This clone was found once. At the DNA level, this CDR3 is encoded by other sequences in the same sample as well. The chain uses TRBV5-1 and TRBJ2-5; unclear D gene. Germline assignment: CDR1 SGHRS and CDR2 YFSETQ. The germline V and J ends were trimmed by 0 bases and 1 base, with 4 bases remaining between them. The length of the CDR3 is 13 residues. In DNA form, the CDR3 reads TGCGCCAGCAGCTTGGGGAGCCAAGAGACCCAGTACTTC. This sequence encodes CASSLGSQETQYF.

This clone was seen only a few times. V gene TRBV28 combines with J gene TRBJ2-3, with D perhaps TRBD1 or TRBD2 (5 bases each). There are 14 residues in the CDR3. Germline lookup yields CDR1 MDHEN and CDR2 SYDVKM. Deletions cut 9 bases from V and 6 bases from J, with 19 bases between. In DNA, the CDR3 is TGTGCCAGTCAAGTCGCCCCGGGGACGGATACGCAGTATTTT. Protein sequence: CASQVAPGTDTQYF. The whole variable domain, remainder taken from reference TRBV28 and TRBJ2-3, is DVKVTQSSRYLVKRTGEKVFLECVQDMDHENMFWYRQDPGLGLRLIYFSYDVKMKEKGDIPEGYSVSREKKERFSLILESASTNQTSMYLCASQVAPGTDTQYFGPGTRLTVL.

The table lists this clone with a few counts. The chain recombines TRBV30 with TRBJ2-5; TRBD2 matches at 7 bases. The J segment lost 5 bases and the V segment lost 0 bases, leaving 6 bases of the junction unmatched. Per the germline V gene, CDR1 is GTSNPN and CDR2 is SVGIG (reference sequence). The CDR3 totals 14 residues. In DNA, the CDR3 is TGTGCCTGGAGTGTAGGGCATAGCGGGGAGACCCAGTACTTC. It yields the protein CAWSVGHSGETQYF.

The table lists this clone with a few counts. The rearrangement uses TRBV18 and TRBJ2-1; tentative D call: TRBD2 (6 bases). This CDR3 region has 15 residues. V was cut by 1 base and J by 1 base, with 8 bases left in between. The germline gives CDR1 KGHSH, CDR2 LQKENI. The CDR3 region has the DNA TGTGCCAGCTCACCACTGGGGGGATCCTACAATGAGCAGTTCTTC. Its protein product is CASSPLGGSYNEQFF. The full variable domain, with the rest looked up from reference TRBV18 and TRBJ2-1, is NAGVMQNPRHLVRRRGQEARLRCSPMKGHSHVYWYRQLPEEGLKFMVYLQKENIIDESGMPKERFSAEFPKEGPSILRIQQVVRGDSAAYFCASSPLGGSYNEQFFGPGTRLTVL.

Worth noting for this clone: This specimen includes other DNA sequences encoding the same CDR3. The rearrangement joins TRBV9 to TRBJ2-7, with D tentatively TRBD2 (6 bases). V lost 2 bases and J lost 3, with 12 bases in between. This CDR3 is 14 amino acids long. Germline values: CDR1 SGDLS, CDR2 YYNGEE. The CDR3: CASSVGTGDYEQYF. Here the CDR3 DNA reads TGTGCCAGCAGCGTTGGGACGGGGGACTACGAGCAGTACTTC.

The chain uses TRBV6-5 and TRBJ2-5; D may correspond to TRBD1 or TRBD2 (6 bases each). Trimming pared 2 bases from V and 1 base from J, leaving 8 bases between. The CDR3 is 14 residues long. CDR1 and CDR2 from the germline V gene are MNHEY and SVGAGI. The CDR3 here is CASSYTGAQETQYF. The CDR3 DNA reads as TGTGCCAGCAGTTACACGGGGGCCCAAGAGACCCAGTACTTC.

The chain employs TRBV2 and TRBJ1-1, with a possible D match to TRBD1 (6 bases). Trimming took 6 bases from V and 10 from J, leaving 18 bases between them. CDR1 and CDR2 (germline): SNHLY, FYNNEI. The CDR3 extends over 13 amino acids. The DNA for the CDR3 is TGTGCCAGCAGCGGCCGGGACACCGCCGGAGCTTTCTTT. Amino acid sequence: CASSGRDTAGAFF.